This section outlines one T cell receptor beta chain sequence together with its context. This sample is part of a study of blood T cell repertoires in COVID-19. Study summary: Whether acute or convalescent, the COVID-19 samples came from the United States, Italy and Spain. Sources were T cells, B-cell-depleted T cells, or PBMCs; the material itself was cDNA or gDNA.

The assay was immunoSEQ multiplex PCR, and TCRdb's table has in-frame clones only and misses some. The sample has around 54,000 clones, roughly 80% seen once. The CDR3 has 13 residues. V shed 4 bases and J shed 6 bases, with 13 bases lying between them. CDR1 is LGHNA, CDR2 YNFKEQ, per germline. What was sequenced was peripheral blood. The receptor comes from a woman aged 55-70 years with acute or convalescent COVID-19. The rearrangement joins TRBV4-2 to TRBJ2-7; a weak D match, TRBD2 (7 bases). The CDR3: CASSPQGGPEQYF. DNA for the CDR3: TGTGCCAGCAGCCCACAGGGAGGGCCCGAGCAGTACTTC.